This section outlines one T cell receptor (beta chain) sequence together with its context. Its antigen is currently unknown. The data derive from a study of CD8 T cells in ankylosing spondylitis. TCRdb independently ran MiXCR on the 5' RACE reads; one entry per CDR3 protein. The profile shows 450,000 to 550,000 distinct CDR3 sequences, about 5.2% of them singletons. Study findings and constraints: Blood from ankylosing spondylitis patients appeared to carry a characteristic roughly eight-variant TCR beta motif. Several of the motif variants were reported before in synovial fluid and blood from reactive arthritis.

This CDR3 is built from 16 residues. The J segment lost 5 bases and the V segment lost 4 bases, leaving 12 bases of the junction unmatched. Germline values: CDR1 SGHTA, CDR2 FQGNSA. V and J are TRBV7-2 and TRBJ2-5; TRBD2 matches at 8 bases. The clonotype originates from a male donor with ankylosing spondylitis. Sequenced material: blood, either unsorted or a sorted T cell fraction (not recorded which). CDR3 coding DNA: TGTGCCAGCAGCTCCCTTTTCGGGGGGGCGGGGGAGACCCAGTACTTC. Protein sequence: CASSSLFGGAGETQYF.